Shown below are 21 T cell receptor beta chains from a single sample sequenced in a study of T cells expressing NK-cell markers (TCRdb year 2020). Libraries were constructed by 5' RACE. Reads for this sample came from an Illumina HiSeq 2000. TCRdb reprocessed the public reads and reports one entry per CDR3 protein sequence, without DNA. The sample has about 260,000 distinct CDR3 sequences on record. Roughly 0.4% of the sample belongs to the ten largest clones. Sequenced sample: blood T cells: a sorted CD56 or NKG2C T cell subset, CD4+ or CD8+ T cells, or bulk PBMC T cells (not recorded which). The receptors shown here come from a man aged 18 to 29 in good health. Donor details come from another sample of the same person, matched by shared clones.

This chain connects TRBV10-3 to TRBJ2-4; absent DNA, TCRdb's TRBD1 call cannot be checked. This CDR3 has 12 residues. Germline V gene sequence: CDR1 ENHRY, CDR2 SYGVKD. CDR3 region: CAISPGRVAQYF.

This chain connects TRBV6-2 or TRBV6-3 to TRBJ2-5. Germline CDR1 MNHEY, CDR2 SVGEGT. The CDR3 is 12 amino acids. The CDR3 is CASSYIRETQYF.

This chain connects TRBV7-2 to TRBJ2-7; TCRdb's D call, TRBD2, is unchecked because there is no DNA. Germline CDR1 and CDR2: SGHTA and FQGNSA. This CDR3 has 15 amino acids. The CDR3 here is CASSLAVAGGYEQYF.

The chain has TRBV12-3 or TRBV12-4 and TRBJ1-1. This CDR3 has 14 amino acids. CDR3 region: CASSFQAIPTEAFF.

The V gene is TRBV5-1, the J gene TRBJ1-2; no DNA is available, so the TRBD1 call from TCRdb remains unchecked. The CDR3 contains 13 residues. Looked up from germline, CDR1 is SGHRS and CDR2 is YFSETQ. The CDR3 protein is CASSLGQEYGYTF.

The chain carries TRBV7-9 and TRBJ2-1; the D gene TCRdb calls, TRBD2, cannot be checked with no DNA. Germline V CDR1 and CDR2: SEHNR, FQNEAQ (reference sequence). CDR3 length: 16 amino acids. CDR3 amino acids: CASSYGTSGPYNEQFF. Drawing the rest from reference TRBV7-9 and TRBJ2-1, the complete variable domain is DTGVSQNPRHKITKRGQNVTFRCDPISEHNRLYWYRQTLGQGPEFLTYFQNEAQLEKSRLLSDRFSAERPKGSFSTLEIQRTEQGDSAMYLCASSYGTSGPYNEQFFGPGTRLTVL.

V is TRBV23-1 and J is TRBJ2-2; without DNA, the TCRdb call of TRBD1 cannot be checked. TRBV23-1 qualifies as an ORF whose function is uncertain. The CDR3 has 17 residues. CDR3 protein: CASSHPGTGKHRGAVFF.

This rearrangement joins TRBV10-3 to TRBJ2-3; TCRdb's D call, TRBD1, is unchecked because there is no DNA. CDR3 length equals 17 residues. The germline V gene encodes CDR1 ENHRY and CDR2 SYGVKD. The CDR3 region is CAISESAGRISTDTQYF.

CDR3 loop: CSARDLNLPGTDTQYF. This chain uses TRBV20-1 with TRBJ2-3; TCRdb's assignment of TRBD2 cannot be checked, as there is no DNA. Germline CDR1 is DFQATT and CDR2 is SNEGSKA (reference sequence). This CDR3 has 16 residues.

The chain is built from TRBV10-3 and TRBJ2-5; the TCRdb D gene call, TRBD1, has no DNA to confirm it. CDR3 length equals 17 residues. Germline values: CDR1 ENHRY, CDR2 SYGVKD. CDR3: CAISVGMRQGLEETQYF.

The chain uses TRBV7-2 and TRBJ2-7; TCRdb's assignment of TRBD1 cannot be checked, as there is no DNA. CDR1 SGHTA and CDR2 FQGNSA come from the germline V gene. There are 15 residues in the CDR3. CDR3 loop: CASSLGTGRSYEQYF.

CDR3 region: CASSRVEGLEQYF. The J gene is TRBJ2-7, the V gene TRBV5-1. Germline V gene sequence: CDR1 SGHRS, CDR2 YFSETQ. The CDR3 has 13 amino acids.

J is TRBJ2-6 and V is TRBV12-3 or TRBV12-4; TCRdb designates TRBD2, a call that cannot be tested without DNA. The CDR3 runs 13 residues. The chain's CDR3 is CASSLALANVLTF.

The chain has TRBV6-1 and TRBJ1-1; TCRdb indicates TRBD1, and absent DNA this call remains unverified. Germline V gives CDR1 MNHNS, CDR2 SASEGT. The CDR3 consists of 17 residues. CDR3 region: CASKPIQGALGDTEAFF.

The chain recombines TRBV4-2 with TRBJ2-2. Germline-derived CDR1 and CDR2 are LGHNA and YNFKEQ. The CDR3 has 15 amino acids. The CDR3 loop is CASSKMDGNTGELFF.

The rearrangement links TRBV15 to TRBJ2-5; TCRdb outputs TRBD2, but without DNA this stays unchecked. The CDR3 length is 11 residues. Germline loops: CDR1 LNHNV, CDR2 YYDKDF (reference sequence). CDR3 loop: CALLVQETQYF.

The chain employs TRBV6-1 and TRBJ2-1; TCRdb designates TRBD1, a call that cannot be tested without DNA. Germline-derived CDR1 and CDR2 are MNHNS and SASEGT. The CDR3 extends over 16 amino acids. CDR3 residues: CASSEPGKGTYNEQFF.

The chain carries TRBV10-3 and TRBJ1-5; absent DNA, TCRdb's TRBD1 call cannot be checked. The germline CDR1 and CDR2 sequences are ENHRY and SYGVKD. The CDR3 length is 15 residues. The CDR3 here is CAISESAQGRQPQHF.

This chain uses TRBV14 with TRBJ2-7; the TRBD1 assignment by TCRdb is unverifiable without DNA. Germline loops: CDR1 SGHDN, CDR2 FVKESK. This CDR3 is 15 amino acids long. CDR3 residues: CASSQGSGPSYEQYF. The whole variable domain, remainder taken from reference TRBV14 and TRBJ2-7, is EAGVTQFPSHSVIEKGQTVTLRCDPISGHDNLYWYRRVMGKEIKFLLHFVKESKQDESGMPNNRFLAERTGGTYSTLKVQPAELEDSGVYFCASSQGSGPSYEQYFGPGTRLTVT.

The chain uses TRBV18 and TRBJ2-1; TCRdb indicates TRBD2, and absent DNA this call remains unverified. Germline CDR1 reads KGHSH; CDR2 reads LQKENI. The CDR3 covers 16 residues. The CDR3: CASSPGSLAGGNEQFF.

V gene TRBV19 combines with J gene TRBJ1-6; the TCRdb D gene call, TRBD1, has no DNA to confirm it. The CDR3 is made up of 15 amino acids. The germline V gene encodes CDR1 LNHDA and CDR2 SQIVND (reference sequence). The CDR3 is CASSPTLGGRSPLHF.